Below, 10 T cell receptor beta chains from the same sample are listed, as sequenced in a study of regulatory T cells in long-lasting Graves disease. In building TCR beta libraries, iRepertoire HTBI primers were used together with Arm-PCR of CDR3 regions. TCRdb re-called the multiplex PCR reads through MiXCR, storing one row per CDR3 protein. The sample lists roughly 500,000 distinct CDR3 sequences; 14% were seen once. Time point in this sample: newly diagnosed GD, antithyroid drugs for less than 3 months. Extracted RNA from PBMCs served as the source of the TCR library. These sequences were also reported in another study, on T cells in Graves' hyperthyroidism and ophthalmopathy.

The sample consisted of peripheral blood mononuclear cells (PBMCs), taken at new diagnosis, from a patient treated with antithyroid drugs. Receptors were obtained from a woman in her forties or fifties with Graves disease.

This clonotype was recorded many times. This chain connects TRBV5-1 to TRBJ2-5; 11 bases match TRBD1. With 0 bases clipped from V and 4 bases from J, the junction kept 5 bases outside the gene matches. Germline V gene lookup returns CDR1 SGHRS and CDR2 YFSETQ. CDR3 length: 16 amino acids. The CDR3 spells CASSLAGTGGTETQYF. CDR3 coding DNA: TGCGCCAGCAGCTTGGCCGGGACAGGGGGAACAGAGACCCAGTACTTC.

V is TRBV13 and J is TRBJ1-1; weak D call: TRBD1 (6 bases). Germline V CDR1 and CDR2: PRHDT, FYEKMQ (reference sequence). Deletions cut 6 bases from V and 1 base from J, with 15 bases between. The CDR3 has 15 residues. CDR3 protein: CASSSRGTPNTEAFF. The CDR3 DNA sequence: TGTGCCAGCAGTTCCCGTGGGACACCGAACACTGAAGCTTTCTTT.

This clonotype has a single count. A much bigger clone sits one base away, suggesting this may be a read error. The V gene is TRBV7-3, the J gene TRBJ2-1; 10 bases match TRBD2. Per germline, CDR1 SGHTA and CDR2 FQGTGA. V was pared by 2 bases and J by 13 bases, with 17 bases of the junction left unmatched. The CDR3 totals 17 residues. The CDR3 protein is CASSLGASGRARETQFF. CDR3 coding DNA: TGTGCCAGCAGCTTAGGTGCGAGCGGGAGGGCCAGAGAGACCCAGTTCTTC.

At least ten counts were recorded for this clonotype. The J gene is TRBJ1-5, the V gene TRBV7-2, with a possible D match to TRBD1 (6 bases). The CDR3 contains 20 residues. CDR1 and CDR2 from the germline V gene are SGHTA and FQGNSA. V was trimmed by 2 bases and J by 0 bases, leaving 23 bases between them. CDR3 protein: CASSLTPRGDLWYSNQPQHF. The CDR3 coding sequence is TGTGCCAGCAGCTTAACCCCCAGGGGAGATCTTTGGTATAGCAATCAGCCCCAGCATTTT.

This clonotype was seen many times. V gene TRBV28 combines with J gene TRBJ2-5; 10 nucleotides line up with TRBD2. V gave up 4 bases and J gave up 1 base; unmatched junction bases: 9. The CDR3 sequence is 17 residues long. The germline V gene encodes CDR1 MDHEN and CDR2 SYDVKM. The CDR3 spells CASSSYGASGSQETQYF. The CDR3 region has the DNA TGTGCCAGCAGTTCGTACGGAGCTAGCGGGAGCCAAGAGACCCAGTACTTC.

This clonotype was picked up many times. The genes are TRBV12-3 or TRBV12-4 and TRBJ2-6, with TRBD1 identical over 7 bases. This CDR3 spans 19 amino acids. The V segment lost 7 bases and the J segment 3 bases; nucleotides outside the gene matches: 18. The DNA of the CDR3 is TGTGCCAGCAAGGGGGCCCGGTCAGGCAGGGTTGGTGGGGCCAACGTCCTGACTTTC. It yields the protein CASKGARSGRVGGANVLTF.

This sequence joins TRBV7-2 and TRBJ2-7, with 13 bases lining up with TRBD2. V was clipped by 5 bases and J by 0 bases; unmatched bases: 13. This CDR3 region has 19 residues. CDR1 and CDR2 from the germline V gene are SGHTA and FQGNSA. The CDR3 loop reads CASSNLGLAGVPSSYEQYF. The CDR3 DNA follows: TGTGCCAGCAGCAACCTCGGACTAGCGGGAGTTCCCTCCTCCTACGAGCAGTACTTC.

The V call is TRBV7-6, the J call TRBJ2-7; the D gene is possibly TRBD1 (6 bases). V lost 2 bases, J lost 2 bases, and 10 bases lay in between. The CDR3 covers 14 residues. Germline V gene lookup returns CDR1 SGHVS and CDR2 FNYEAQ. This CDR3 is CASSLTGNPYEQYF. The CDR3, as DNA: TGTGCCAGCAGCTTAACAGGGAATCCCTACGAGCAGTACTTC.

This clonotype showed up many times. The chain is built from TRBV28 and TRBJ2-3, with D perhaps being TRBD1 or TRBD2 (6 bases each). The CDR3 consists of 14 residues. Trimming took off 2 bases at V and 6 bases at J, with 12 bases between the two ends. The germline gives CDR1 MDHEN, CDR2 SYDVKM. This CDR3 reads CASSLEGGLDTQYF. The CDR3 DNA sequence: TGTGCCAGCAGTTTAGAGGGGGGCCTGGATACGCAGTATTTT.

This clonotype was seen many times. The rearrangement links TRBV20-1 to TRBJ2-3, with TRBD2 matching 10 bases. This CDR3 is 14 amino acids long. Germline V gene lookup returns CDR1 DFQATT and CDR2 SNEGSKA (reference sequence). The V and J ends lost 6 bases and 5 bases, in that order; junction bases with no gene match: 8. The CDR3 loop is CSARTSGRRDTQYF. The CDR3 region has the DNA TGCAGTGCCCGGACTAGCGGAAGGAGAGATACGCAGTATTTT.